The 17 T cell receptor beta chains presented below share a single source sample, sequenced in a study of identical twins. Each CDR3 protein gets one entry after TCRdb re-called the 5' RACE reads with MiXCR. The data hold nearly 650,000 distinct CDR3 sequences, with about 7% observed a single time. This sample was also put to use in a study of yellow fever vaccine responses in identical twins.

Sequenced: PBMCs. These receptors all come from a woman aged 18-29 years in good health.

The J gene is TRBJ2-1, the V gene TRBV3-1; possibly TRBD1 for D (5 bases). This CDR3 region has 17 residues. Germline CDR1 is LGHDT and CDR2 is YNNKEL (reference sequence). Trimming left V 8 bases short and J 10 bases short, with 30 bases between. CDR3 coding DNA: TGTGCCAGCTCCCAGCAGGGCACTCCCAGCTCTACTGCAGAGCAGTTCTTC. Translation: CASSQQGTPSSTAEQFF.

V is TRBV2 and J is TRBJ1-2, with D possibly TRBD1 on 5 matching bases. Germline CDR1 is SNHLY and CDR2 is FYNNEI. This CDR3 is 12 amino acids long. The V end lost 2 bases, the J end lost 10 bases, and 11 bases lay between the germline ends. CDR3: CASSEQGEVYTF. DNA for the CDR3: TGTGCCAGCAGTGAACAGGGAGAAGTCTACACCTTC.

This clonotype was seen more than once but under ten times. The chain couples TRBV5-6 to TRBJ2-1, with D possibly TRBD2 on 5 matching bases. V was trimmed by 4 bases and J by 4 bases, leaving 15 bases between them. Germline V gene lookup returns CDR1 SGHDT and CDR2 YYEEEE. The CDR3 contains 15 residues. CDR3 nucleotide sequence: TGTGCCAGCAGCCTACTCCGTCCGGGGTACAATGAGCAGTTCTTC. It is translated as CASSLLRPGYNEQFF.

The chain carries TRBV6-1 and TRBJ1-2, with 9 positions matching TRBD1. The CDR3 is made up of 17 amino acids. Trimming took 4 bases from V and 2 from J; bases not matched to a gene: 11. The germline V gene encodes CDR1 MNHNS and CDR2 SASEGT. In nucleotides, the CDR3 is TGTGCCAGCAGTGCTACTACAGGGGGCGGATTCAACTATGGCTACACCTTC. It codes for CASSATTGGGFNYGYTF.

This clonotype has a handful of counts. The chain couples TRBV11-2 to TRBJ2-7; possible D gene TRBD2, 7 bases. The CDR3 loop spans 18 amino acids. Germline values: CDR1 SGHAT, CDR2 FQNNGV. V was clipped by 1 base and J by 0 bases, with 19 bases between them. CDR3 sequence reads: CASSLVGGSGGTSYEQYV. For the CDR3, the DNA is TGTGCCAGCAGCTTAGTCGGCGGCTCGGGGGGCACCTCCTACGAGCAGTACGTC.

The genes are TRBV4-1 and TRBJ1-4; TRBD1 agrees at 10 bases. Per the germline V gene, CDR1 is MGHRA and CDR2 is YSYEKL. Trimming cost V 4 bases and J 4 bases; bases outside gene matches: 3. The CDR3 runs to 15 residues. The CDR3 sequence is CASSRGTGDNEKLFF. The CDR3 DNA sequence: TGCGCCAGCAGCCGAGGGACAGGGGATAATGAAAAACTGTTTTTT.

This clonotype has only a few counts. V and J are TRBV11-3 and TRBJ2-1; D is undetermined. V gave up 5 bases and J gave up 7 bases, with 12 bases separating them. The CDR3 spans 13 residues. Germline CDR1 reads SGHNT; CDR2 reads YENEEA. CDR3 sequence reads: CASSRADINEQFF. In nucleotides, the CDR3 is TGTGCCAGCAGCCGGGCCGATATTAATGAGCAGTTCTTC.

The gene calls are TRBV3-1 and TRBJ1-2; no clear D. V shed 0 bases and J shed 8 bases, with 7 bases lying between them. The germline V gene has CDR1 LGHDT and CDR2 YNNKEL (reference sequence). The CDR3 is 12 residues long. The DNA for the CDR3 is TGTGCCAGCAGCCAAGAGGTCGCGGGCTACACCTTC. Protein product: CASSQEVAGYTF.

The chain links TRBV5-1 to TRBJ2-3; D may match TRBD1 or TRBD2 (5 bases each). Trimming took 3 bases from V and 3 from J, leaving 17 bases between them. The CDR3 extends over 16 amino acids. Per the germline V gene, CDR1 is SGHRS and CDR2 is YFSETQ. This CDR3 is CASSWKGPARTDTQYF. DNA for the CDR3: TGCGCCAGCAGCTGGAAGGGACCAGCGAGAACAGATACGCAGTATTTT.

This clonotype appeared a few times. The chain joins TRBV6-1 to TRBJ2-2; D gene ambiguous. Germline V gene data show CDR1 as MNHNS and CDR2 as SASEGT. This CDR3 contains 14 residues. V lost 6 bases, J lost 4 bases, and 12 bases lay in between. Here the CDR3 DNA reads TGTGCCAGCAGCTTCAGGCGATTCACCGGGGAGCTGTTTTTT. This sequence encodes CASSFRRFTGELFF.

Many counts were recorded for this clonotype. This chain links TRBV5-1 with TRBJ1-5; no clear D. This CDR3 region has 15 residues. Trimming removed 5 bases at V and 7 bases at J, with 19 bases between. Per germline, CDR1 SGHRS and CDR2 YFSETQ. DNA of the CDR3: TGCGCCAGCAGTCCGGATCCGGGGAGAGGACAGCCCCAGCATTTT. This translates into CASSPDPGRGQPQHF. Together with reference TRBV5-1 and TRBJ1-5, the CDR3 gives the full variable domain: KAGVTQTPRYLIKTRGQQVTLSCSPISGHRSVSWYQQTPGQGLQFLFEYFSETQRNKGNFPGRFSGRQFSNSRSEMNVSTLELGDSALYLCASSPDPGRGQPQHFGDGTRLSIL.

This clonotype was counted between two and nine times. The gene calls are TRBV28 and TRBJ2-4; D unclear. The CDR3 has 16 residues. Germline CDR1 reads MDHEN; CDR2 reads SYDVKM. V was pared by 5 bases and J by 0 bases, with 14 bases between. CDR3 bases: TGTGCCAGCAGTCCACATGGCATTTTAGCCAAAAACATTCAGTACTTC. Amino acids: CASSPHGILAKNIQYF.

This clonotype was recorded at least ten times. The chain is built from TRBV2 and TRBJ1-5, with D unclear. The V gene's germline CDR1 is SNHLY and CDR2 FYNNEI. V was clipped by 3 bases and J by 3 bases, with 3 bases between them. The CDR3 runs 12 residues. The CDR3 region is CASSDPNQPQHF. CDR3 DNA sequence: TGTGCCAGCAGTGACCCCAATCAGCCCCAGCATTTT.

There are a few counts of this clonotype. V gene TRBV12-3 or TRBV12-4 combines with J gene TRBJ2-1; 8 nucleotides agree with TRBD1. J lost 6 bases, V lost 3 bases, and 4 bases had no gene match. The CDR3 length is 14 residues. CDR3 amino acids: CASSFGQGGNEQFF. CDR3 coding DNA: TGTGCCAGCAGTTTTGGACAGGGAGGCAATGAGCAGTTCTTC.

This clonotype was seen only a few times. This chain connects TRBV12-3 or TRBV12-4 to TRBJ2-4, with D perhaps matching TRBD2 (5 bases). V lost 5 bases to trimming and J lost 0 bases, with 11 bases between them. The CDR3 extends over 15 amino acids. The CDR3 sequence is CASSLRASAKNIQYF. The CDR3 DNA follows: TGTGCCAGCAGTCTGAGGGCTTCAGCCAAAAACATTCAGTACTTC.

This clonotype has a count of ten or more. This rearrangement joins TRBV10-3 to TRBJ1-2, with 9 bases identical to TRBD1. The CDR3 is made up of 14 amino acids. Trimming at V came to 7 bases and at J to 3 bases, leaving 6 bases not matched to a gene. Per the germline V gene, CDR1 is ENHRY and CDR2 is SYGVKD. CDR3 bases: TGTGCCATCACCCCGGGACAGGGTGACTATGGCTACACCTTC. Encoded protein: CAITPGQGDYGYTF.

This clonotype came up many times. The gene calls are TRBV5-1 and TRBJ2-2; tentatively, D is TRBD2 (6 bases). V was pared by 0 bases and J by 6 bases, with 12 bases between. Germline V gene sequence: CDR1 SGHRS, CDR2 YFSETQ. The CDR3 loop spans 15 amino acids. The CDR3: CASSLDGDSAGELFF. CDR3 in DNA: TGCGCCAGCAGCTTGGATGGGGACTCGGCCGGGGAGCTGTTTTTT.